The present entry profiles one TCR beta chain with its context. One end of the junction is discordant with germline, which a read error may explain. The CDR3 sequence is 18 residues long. This sample is part of a study of blood T cells in healthy people across ages. Sample-barcoded 5' priming and a J-beta primer mix drove a second PCR of 7 to 11 cycles. TCRdb reanalysed the 5' RACE reads using MiXCR and keeps one entry per CDR3 protein. The sample has around 1.7 million distinct CDR3 sequences, over 25% seen once. This sequence originates from a woman in her 30s in good health. The sample comprised blood. The chain couples TRBV12-3 or TRBV12-4 to TRBJ2-1; possibly TRBD2 for D (6 bases). The CDR3 bases are TGTGCCAGCAGTTTGTCCTCGGGAGTACCCCCGCTCTACAATGAGCAGGTCTTC. Encoded protein: CASSLSSGVPPLYNEQVF.